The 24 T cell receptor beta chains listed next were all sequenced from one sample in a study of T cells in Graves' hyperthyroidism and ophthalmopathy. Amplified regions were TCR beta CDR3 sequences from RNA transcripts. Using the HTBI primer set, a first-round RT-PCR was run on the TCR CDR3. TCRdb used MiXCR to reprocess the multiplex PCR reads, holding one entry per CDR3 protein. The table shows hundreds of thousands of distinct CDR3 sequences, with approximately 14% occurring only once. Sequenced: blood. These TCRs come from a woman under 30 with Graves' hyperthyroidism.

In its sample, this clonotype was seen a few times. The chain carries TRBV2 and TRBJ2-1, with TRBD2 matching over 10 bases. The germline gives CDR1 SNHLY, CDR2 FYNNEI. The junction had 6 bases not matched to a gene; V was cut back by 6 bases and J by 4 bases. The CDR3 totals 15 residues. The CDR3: CASRLERGGYNEQFF. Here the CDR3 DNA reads TGTGCCAGCAGGTTGGAGCGGGGGGGTTACAATGAGCAGTTCTTC.

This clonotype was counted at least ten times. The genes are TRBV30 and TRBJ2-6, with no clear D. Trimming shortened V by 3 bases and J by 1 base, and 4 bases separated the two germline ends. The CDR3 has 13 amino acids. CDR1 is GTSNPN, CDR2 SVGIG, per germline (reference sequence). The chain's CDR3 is CAWRASGANVLTF. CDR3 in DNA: TGTGCCTGGAGGGCATCTGGGGCCAACGTCCTGACTTTC.

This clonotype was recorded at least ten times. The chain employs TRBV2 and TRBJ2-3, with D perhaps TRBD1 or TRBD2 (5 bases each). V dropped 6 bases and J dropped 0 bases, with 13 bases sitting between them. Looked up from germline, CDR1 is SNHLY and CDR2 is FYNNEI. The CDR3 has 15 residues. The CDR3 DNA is TGTGCCAGCAGGGGGGTTGACTTTAGCACAGATACGCAGTATTTT. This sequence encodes CASRGVDFSTDTQYF.

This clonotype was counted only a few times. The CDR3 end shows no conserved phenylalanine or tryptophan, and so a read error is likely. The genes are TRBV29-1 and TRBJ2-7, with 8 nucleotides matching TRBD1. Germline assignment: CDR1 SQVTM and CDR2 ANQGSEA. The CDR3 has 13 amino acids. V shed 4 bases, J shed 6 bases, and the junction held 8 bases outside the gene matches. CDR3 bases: TGCAGCGTTGTACCCGGGACAGGTACCGAGCAGTACTTG. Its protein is CSVVPGTGTEQYL.

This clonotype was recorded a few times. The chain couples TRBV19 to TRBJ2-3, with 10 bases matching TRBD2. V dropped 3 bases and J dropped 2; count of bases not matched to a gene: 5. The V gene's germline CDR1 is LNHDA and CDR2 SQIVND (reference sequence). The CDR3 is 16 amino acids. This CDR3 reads CASSMELAGHTDTQYF. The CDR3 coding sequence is TGTGCCAGTAGTATGGAACTAGCGGGGCACACAGATACGCAGTATTTT. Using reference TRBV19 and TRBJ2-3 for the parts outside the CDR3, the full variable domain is DGGITQSPKYLFRKEGQNVTLSCEQNLNHDAMYWYRQDPGQGLRLIYYSQIVNDFQKGDIAEGYSVSREKKESFPLTVTSAQKNPTAFYLCASSMELAGHTDTQYFGPGTRLTVL.

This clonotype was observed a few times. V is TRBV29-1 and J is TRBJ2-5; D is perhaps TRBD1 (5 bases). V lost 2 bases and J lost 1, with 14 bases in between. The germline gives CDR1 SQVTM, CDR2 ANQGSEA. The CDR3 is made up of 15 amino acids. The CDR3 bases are TGCAGCGTTGAACGTAGGACACCCACCCAAGAGACCCAGTACTTC. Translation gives CSVERRTPTQETQYF. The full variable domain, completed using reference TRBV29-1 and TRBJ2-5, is SAVISQKPSRDICQRGTSLTIQCQVDSQVTMMFWYRQQPGQSLTLIATANQGSEATYESGFVIDKFPISRPNLTFSTLTVSNMSPEDSSIYLCSVERRTPTQETQYFGPGTRLLVL.

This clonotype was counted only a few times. CDR3 in DNA: TGTGCCAGCAAAGGGACGTGGCCCCCCTACGAGCAGTACTTC. This sequence encodes CASKGTWPPYEQYF. This sequence joins TRBV6-2 or TRBV6-3 and TRBJ2-7; perhaps D is TRBD1 or TRBD2 (5 bases each). Trimming removed 7 bases at V and 2 bases at J, with 15 bases between. The germline gives CDR1 MNHEY, CDR2 SVGEGT. There are 14 residues in the CDR3.

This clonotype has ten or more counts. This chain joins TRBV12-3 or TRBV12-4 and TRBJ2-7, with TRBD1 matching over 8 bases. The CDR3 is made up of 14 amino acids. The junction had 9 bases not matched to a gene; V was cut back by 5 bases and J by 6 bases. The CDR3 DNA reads TGTGCCAGCAGTCCCATGCAGGGGGCAGCCGAGCAGTACTTC. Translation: CASSPMQGAAEQYF.

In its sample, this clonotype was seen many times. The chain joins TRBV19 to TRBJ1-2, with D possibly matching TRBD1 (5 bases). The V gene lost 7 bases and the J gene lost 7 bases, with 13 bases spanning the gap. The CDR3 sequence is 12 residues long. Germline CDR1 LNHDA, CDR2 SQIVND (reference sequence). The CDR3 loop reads CASTFTGGGYTF. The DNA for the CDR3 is TGTGCCAGTACTTTCACCGGGGGTGGCTACACCTTC.

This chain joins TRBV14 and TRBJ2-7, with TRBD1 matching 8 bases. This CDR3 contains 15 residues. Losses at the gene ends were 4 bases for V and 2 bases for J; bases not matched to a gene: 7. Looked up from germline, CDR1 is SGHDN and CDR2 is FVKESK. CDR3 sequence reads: CASSRKGQDAYEQYF. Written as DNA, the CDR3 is TGTGCCAGCAGCCGAAAGGGACAGGACGCCTACGAGCAGTACTTC.

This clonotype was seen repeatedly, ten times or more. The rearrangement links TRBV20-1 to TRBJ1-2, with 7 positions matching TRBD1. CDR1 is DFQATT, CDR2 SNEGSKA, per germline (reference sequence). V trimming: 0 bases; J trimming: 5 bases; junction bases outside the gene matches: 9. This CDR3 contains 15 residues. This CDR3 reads CSARDAAGGNYGYTF. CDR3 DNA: TGCAGTGCTAGAGACGCGGCAGGGGGTAATTATGGCTACACCTTC.

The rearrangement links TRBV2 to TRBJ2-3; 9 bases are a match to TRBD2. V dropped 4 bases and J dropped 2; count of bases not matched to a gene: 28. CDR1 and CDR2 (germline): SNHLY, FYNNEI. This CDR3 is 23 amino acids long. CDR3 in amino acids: CASSVSSGSTNQGGSSSTDTQYF. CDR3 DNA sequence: TGTGCCAGCAGTGTCAGTAGCGGGAGCACGAATCAAGGAGGTAGCTCCTCCACAGATACGCAGTATTTT.

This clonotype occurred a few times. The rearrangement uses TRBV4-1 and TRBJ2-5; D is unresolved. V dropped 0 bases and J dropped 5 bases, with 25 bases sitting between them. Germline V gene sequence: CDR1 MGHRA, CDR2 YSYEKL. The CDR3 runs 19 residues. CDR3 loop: CASSQDSTIHRNSGETQYF. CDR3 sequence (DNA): TGCGCCAGCAGCCAAGACTCGACAATCCATAGGAACAGTGGGGAGACCCAGTACTTC.

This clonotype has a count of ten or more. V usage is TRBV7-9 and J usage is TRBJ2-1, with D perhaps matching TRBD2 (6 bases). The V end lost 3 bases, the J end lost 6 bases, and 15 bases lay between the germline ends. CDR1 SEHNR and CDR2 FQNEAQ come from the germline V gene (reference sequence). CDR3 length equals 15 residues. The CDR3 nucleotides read TGTGCCAGCAGCTTGGCGGGACTGACTTTCAATGAGCAGTTCTTC. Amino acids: CASSLAGLTFNEQFF.

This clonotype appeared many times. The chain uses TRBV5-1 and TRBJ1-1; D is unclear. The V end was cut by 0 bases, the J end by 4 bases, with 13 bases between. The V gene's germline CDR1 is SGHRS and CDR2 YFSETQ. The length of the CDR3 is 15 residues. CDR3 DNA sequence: TGCGCCAGCAGCTTGGCCCACAGTGGGAGCACTGAAGCTTTCTTT. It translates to CASSLAHSGSTEAFF.

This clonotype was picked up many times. The CDR3 bases are TGTGCCAGCAGCCAAGATCGGGCACGTGGCTACACCTTC. Protein product: CASSQDRARGYTF. This chain connects TRBV3-1 to TRBJ1-2; no clear D. Trimming took 0 bases from V and 7 from J, leaving 9 bases between them. The germline V gene encodes CDR1 LGHDT and CDR2 YNNKEL (reference sequence). CDR3 length: 13 residues.

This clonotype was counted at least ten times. This CDR3 reads CAWTSSGVEQFF. DNA of the CDR3: TGTGCCTGGACCTCTAGCGGGGTTGAGCAGTTCTTC. This chain joins TRBV30 and TRBJ2-1; 9 nucleotides match TRBD2. V shed 4 bases and J 9 bases; nucleotides not matched to a gene: 4. Germline CDR1 GTSNPN, CDR2 SVGIG (reference sequence). The CDR3 spans 12 residues.

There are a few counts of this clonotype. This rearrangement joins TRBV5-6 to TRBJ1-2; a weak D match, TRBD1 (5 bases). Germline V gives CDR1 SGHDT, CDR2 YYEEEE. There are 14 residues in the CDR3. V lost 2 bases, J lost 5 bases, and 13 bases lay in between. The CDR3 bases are TGTGCCAGCAGCTTCGGCAGCGGGGGGTATGGCTACACCTTC. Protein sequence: CASSFGSGGYGYTF.

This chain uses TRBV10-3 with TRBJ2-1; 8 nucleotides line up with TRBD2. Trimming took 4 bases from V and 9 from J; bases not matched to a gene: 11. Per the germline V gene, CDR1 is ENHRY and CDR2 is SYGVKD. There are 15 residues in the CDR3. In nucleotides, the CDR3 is TGTGCCATCAGTGGTACAGCGGGAGAGCTTGGTGAGCAGTTCTTC. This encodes CAISGTAGELGEQFF.

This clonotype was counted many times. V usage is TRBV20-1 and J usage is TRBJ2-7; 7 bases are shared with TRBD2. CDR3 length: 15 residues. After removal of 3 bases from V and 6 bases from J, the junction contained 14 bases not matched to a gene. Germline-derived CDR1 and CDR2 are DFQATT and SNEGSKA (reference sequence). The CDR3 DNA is TGCAGTGCTAGCCCGAGACTAGCAAAACGGGGCGAGCAGTACTTC. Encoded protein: CSASPRLAKRGEQYF.

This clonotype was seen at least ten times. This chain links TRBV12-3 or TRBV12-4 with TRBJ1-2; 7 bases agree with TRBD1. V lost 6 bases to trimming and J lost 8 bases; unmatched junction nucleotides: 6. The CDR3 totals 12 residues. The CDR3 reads CASRATGRGYTF. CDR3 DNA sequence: TGTGCCAGCAGGGCGACAGGGAGAGGCTACACCTTC.

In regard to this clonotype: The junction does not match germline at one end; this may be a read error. CDR3 nucleotides: TGTGCTAGCAGCTTATCCCGGACCGGGCTAGATACGCAGTATTTT. This codes for CASSLSRTGLDTQYF. The rearrangement joins TRBV7-7 to TRBJ2-3; the D is unclear. Germline V gives CDR1 SSHAT, CDR2 FNYEAQ (reference sequence). The CDR3 has 15 amino acids.

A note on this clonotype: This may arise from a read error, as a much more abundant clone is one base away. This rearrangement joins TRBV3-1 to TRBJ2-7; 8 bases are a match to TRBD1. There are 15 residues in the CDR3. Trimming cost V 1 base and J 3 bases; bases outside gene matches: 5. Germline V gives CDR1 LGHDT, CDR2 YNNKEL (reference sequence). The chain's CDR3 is CASSQVGDRFYEQYF. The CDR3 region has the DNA TGTGCCAGCAGCCAAGTAGGGGACAGGTTCTACGAGCAGTACTTC.

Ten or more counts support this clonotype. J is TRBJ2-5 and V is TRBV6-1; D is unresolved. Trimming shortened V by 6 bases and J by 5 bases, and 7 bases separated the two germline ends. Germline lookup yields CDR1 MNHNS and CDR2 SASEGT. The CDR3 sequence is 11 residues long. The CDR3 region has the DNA TGTGCCAGCAGCTTCCGGGAGACCCAGTACTTC. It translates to CASSFRETQYF.